This T cell receptor beta chain was recorded in a study of low-dose radiotherapy and immunotherapy resistance in tumors. Study-level background: Every two weeks, the protocol called for intravenous cyclophosphamide at 200 mg/m2. It was given one day before each radiation and immunotherapy administration.

V gave up 7 bases and J gave up 10 bases, with 11 bases separating them. The CDR3 consists of 10 residues. Per the germline V gene, CDR1 is DFQATT and CDR2 is SNEGSKA (reference sequence). All eligible patients presented with advanced solid tumors that contained no tumor-infiltrating lymphocytes. With TRAV- and TRBV-specific primers, first-strand cDNA was made, covering the alpha and beta chains. PCR amplification of the TCRs was performed with Phusion for 20 PCR cycles, and it relied on a constant-region primer together with a V-primer adapter. The authors amplified isolated mRNA by in vitro transcription. Via MiXCR, TCRdb re-called the reads, giving one row per CDR3 protein. Altogether about 12,000 distinct CDR3 sequences are present, roughly 71% being singletons, with the ten largest covering roughly 3.6%.

This clonotype originated in a human donor with advanced metastatic prostate, ovarian, gallbladder or colorectal cancer (not recorded which). This table probably holds off-target reads from a library built for another chain. The V and J genes are TRBV20-1 and TRBJ2-1, with no clear D. CDR3 bases: TGCAGTGATCCTCACGGAGAGCAGTTCTTC. Encoded protein: CSDPHGEQFF.